This TCR beta chain was profiled in a study of identical twins. General study results and limits: Excess low generation probability was seen in twin-shared out-of-frame alpha sequences.

This CDR3 is built from 12 residues. Germline assignment: CDR1 MDHEN and CDR2 SYDVKM. Healthy Caucasians, and only they, were the donors. TCRdb re-derived calls from the 5' RACE reads in MiXCR, one entry per CDR3 protein. The data hold roughly 1,500,000 distinct CDR3 sequences, with under 35% observed a single time. This clonotype was found once. What it binds is unknown. An end of the junction differs from the germline gene, which may be a read error. V and J are TRBV28 and TRBJ2-5, with D perhaps TRBD1 (5 bases). The J call may be incorrect, as the DNA end agrees better with TRBJ2-7. The receptor's source is a newborn girl in good health. The sample comprised cord blood. The CDR3 loop reads CTSSFKGNEQYF. CDR3 sequence (DNA): TGTACCAGCAGTTTCAAGGGGAACGAGCAGTACTTC.